The 21 T cell receptor beta chains below come from one sample, sequenced in a study of identical twins (dated by TCRdb to the mid-2010s). The library was made by 5' RACE. Instrument on record: Illumina HiSeq 2000. The public reads were reanalyzed by TCRdb: fastp trimming at Q25, MiXCR alignment, in-frame beta chains only. Entries that share a CDR3 protein sequence are merged under the most common genes and DNA. In this sample the table shows some 760,000 distinct CDR3 sequences, 18% of which occur a single time. Of the sample, around 13% falls within the top ten clones. These sequences were also reported in another study, on T cells expressing NK-cell markers.

Sample: PBMCs. All receptors derive from a woman aged 18-35 years in good health.

This clonotype was counted between two and nine times. The J gene is TRBJ1-1, the V gene TRBV7-2, with D possibly being TRBD1 (5 bases). Trimming pared 1 base from V and 5 bases from J, leaving 14 bases between. Germline CDR1 and CDR2: SGHTA and FQGNSA. The CDR3 is 15 residues long. CDR3 residues: CASSLETGLRTEAFF. CDR3 coding DNA: TGTGCCAGCAGCTTAGAAACGGGGCTGAGGACTGAAGCTTTCTTT.

The rearrangement joins TRBV20-1 to TRBJ2-1, with 13 bases aligning to TRBD2. V gave up 4 bases and J gave up 10 bases; unmatched junction bases: 7. The CDR3 spans 14 residues. Per germline, CDR1 DFQATT and CDR2 SNEGSKA (reference sequence). CDR3 nucleotides: TGCAGTGCTATAGGACTAGCGGGAGAGAGGGAGCAGTTCTTC. Translation gives CSAIGLAGEREQFF.

V is TRBV30 and J is TRBJ2-3; 7 positions agree with TRBD1. V shed 5 bases, J shed 6 bases, and the junction held 2 bases outside the gene matches. The germline V gene has CDR1 GTSNPN and CDR2 SVGIG (reference sequence). CDR3 size: 11 residues. The CDR3 bases are TGTGCCTGGGCGACAGGGGATACGCAGTATTTT. It encodes CAWATGDTQYF.

CDR3: CASSSPGQGSEQYF. The DNA for the CDR3 is TGTGCCAGCAGCTCGCCGGGACAGGGGAGCGAGCAGTACTTC. The V and J genes are TRBV7-2 and TRBJ2-7; TRBD1 matches at 10 bases. The CDR3 runs 14 residues. The V gene end was trimmed by 4 bases and the J gene end by 6 bases; junction bases not matched to a gene: 6. Germline CDR1 is SGHTA and CDR2 is FQGNSA. Looking up the rest from reference TRBV7-2 and TRBJ2-7 gives the full variable domain: GAGVSQSPSNKVTEKGKDVELRCDPISGHTALYWYRQSLGQGLEFLIYFQGNSAPDKSGLPSDRFSAERTGGSVSTLTIQRTQQEDSAVYLCASSSPGQGSEQYFGPGTRLTVT.

V is TRBV19 and J is TRBJ2-7, with D possibly matching TRBD2 (5 bases). Trimming took 0 bases from V and 0 from J, leaving 9 bases between them. CDR1 LNHDA and CDR2 SQIVND come from the germline V gene (reference sequence). The CDR3 consists of 15 residues. The chain's CDR3 is CASSIDPSGSYEQYF. The CDR3 DNA reads as TGTGCCAGTAGTATAGATCCAAGCGGCTCCTACGAGCAGTACTTC.

The chain combines TRBV6-1 with TRBJ2-7; D ambiguous. This CDR3 is built from 13 residues. The germline V gene encodes CDR1 MNHNS and CDR2 SASEGT. V lost 6 bases to trimming and J lost 2 bases, with 11 bases between them. The DNA for the CDR3 is TGTGCCAGCAGACAGTCACTTACCTACGAGCAGTACTTC. This encodes CASRQSLTYEQYF.

This clonotype was seen a handful of times. The J gene is TRBJ1-1, the V gene TRBV5-1; 9 positions match TRBD1. The CDR3 has 14 amino acids. Germline CDR1 and CDR2: SGHRS and YFSETQ. Trimming removed 1 base from V and 9 bases from J; junction bases left unmatched: 7. The CDR3 DNA reads TGCGCCAGCAGCTTGTGGACAGGGGATGGGAAAGCTTTCTTT. It specifies CASSLWTGDGKAFF.

This clonotype has only a few counts. This chain uses TRBV29-1 with TRBJ2-1, with a tentative D call TRBD1 (5 bases). The CDR3 contains 14 residues. Germline V CDR1 and CDR2: SQVTM, ANQGSEA. Trimming removed 6 bases at V and 1 base at J, with 13 bases between. The DNA of the CDR3 is TGCAGCGTCCCTTCGGACAAGTCCTACAATGAGCAGTTCTTC. It encodes CSVPSDKSYNEQFF.

This chain uses TRBV3-1 with TRBJ2-4, with TRBD2 as a possible D gene (5 bases). The CDR3 is made up of 12 amino acids. V lost 1 base, J lost 7 bases, and 5 bases lay in between. The V gene's germline CDR1 is LGHDT and CDR2 YNNKEL (reference sequence). The CDR3 region is CASSQGGNIQYF. CDR3 DNA sequence: TGTGCCAGCAGCCAAGGCGGGAACATTCAGTACTTC.

This clonotype came up a few times. V and J are TRBV12-3 or TRBV12-4 and TRBJ2-2; perhaps TRBD2 as D (6 bases). Trimming left V 11 bases short and J 0 bases short, with 10 bases between. The CDR3 sequence is 13 residues long. The CDR3 reads CALGGTNTGELFF. The CDR3 DNA sequence: TGTGCCCTGGGCGGGACGAACACCGGGGAGCTGTTTTTT.

CDR3: CASKVAGWGEAFF. In DNA, the CDR3 is TGTGCCAGCAAGGTTGCGGGCTGGGGTGAAGCTTTCTTT. V gene TRBV2 combines with J gene TRBJ1-1; D not resolved. V was pared by 7 bases and J by 7 bases, with 16 bases between. Germline-derived CDR1 and CDR2 are SNHLY and FYNNEI. The CDR3 totals 13 residues. The full variable domain, completed using reference TRBV2 and TRBJ1-1, is EPEVTQTPSHQVTQMGQEVILRCVPISNHLYFYWYRQILGQKVEFLVSFYNNEISEKSEIFDDQFSVERPDGSNFTLKIRSTKLEDSAMYFCASKVAGWGEAFFGQGTRLTVV.

This clonotype appeared a few times. The chain couples TRBV25-1 to TRBJ1-1; D is possibly TRBD1 (5 bases). The V end was cut by 1 base, the J end by 5 bases, with 11 bases between. In germline, CDR1 is MGHDK, CDR2 SYGVNS. This CDR3 region has 14 residues. CDR3 in amino acids: CASSESPGRTEAFF. DNA of the CDR3: TGTGCCAGCAGTGAATCGCCGGGACGTACTGAAGCTTTCTTT.

This clonotype appeared many times. The genes are TRBV6-1 and TRBJ1-5; possibly TRBD1 for D (5 bases). Germline-derived CDR1 and CDR2 are MNHNS and SASEGT. V dropped 6 bases and J dropped 2 bases, with 17 bases sitting between them. There are 16 residues in the CDR3. The CDR3 bases are TGTGCCAGCAGCCTTTACTATACAGGAGGCAATCAGCCCCAGCATTTT. Translated: CASSLYYTGGNQPQHF.

The chain employs TRBV6-5 and TRBJ1-5; 8 positions match TRBD1. The CDR3 contains 15 residues. Germline V gene lookup returns CDR1 MNHEY and CDR2 SVGAGI. The V segment lost 4 bases and the J segment 5 bases; nucleotides outside the gene matches: 7. CDR3 sequence: CASSCSDRAHQPQHF. Here the CDR3 DNA reads TGTGCCAGCAGTTGCTCGGACAGGGCTCATCAGCCCCAGCATTTT.

This clonotype appeared a few times. The rearrangement links TRBV3-1 to TRBJ2-1, with 13 bases that match TRBD2. This CDR3 is built from 15 residues. The ends lost 4 bases at V and 8 bases at J; junction bases unmatched: 5. Germline lookup yields CDR1 LGHDT and CDR2 YNNKEL (reference sequence). The chain's CDR3 is CASSRTSGRLDEQFF. The DNA of the CDR3 is TGTGCCAGCAGCCGGACTAGCGGGAGATTGGATGAGCAGTTCTTC.

In nucleotides, the CDR3 is TGCAGTGTGAGGTTAGGAGGCACTGAAGCTTTCTTT. Residues: CSVRLGGTEAFF. The chain combines TRBV20-1 with TRBJ1-1; D not certain. CDR1 is DFQATT, CDR2 SNEGSKA, per germline (reference sequence). This CDR3 has 12 amino acids. Trimming left V 7 bases short and J 4 bases short, with 13 bases between.

This clonotype was seen a handful of times. The chain couples TRBV6-5 to TRBJ2-3; maybe TRBD1 (6 bases). V gave up 4 bases and J gave up 0 bases, with 17 bases separating them. CDR1 and CDR2 (germline): MNHEY, SVGAGI. The CDR3 has 17 residues. CDR3 sequence reads: CASSSLGHLESTDTQYF. The CDR3 DNA reads as TGTGCCAGCAGTTCTCTGGGACACCTAGAAAGCACAGATACGCAGTATTTT.

The rearrangement joins TRBV20-1 to TRBJ2-7; 8 bases are shared with TRBD1. After removal of 6 bases from V and 0 bases from J, the junction contained 7 bases not matched to a gene. This CDR3 spans 14 amino acids. The germline CDR1 and CDR2 sequences are DFQATT and SNEGSKA (reference sequence). The CDR3 DNA follows: TGCAGTGCGGCGGACAGGGCCTTCTCCTACGAGCAGTACTTC. As protein: CSAADRAFSYEQYF.

This clonotype came up many times. The chain joins TRBV7-9 to TRBJ2-1, with 11 bases fitting TRBD2. V lost 4 bases, J lost 2 bases, and 4 bases stayed unmatched. The CDR3 sequence is 16 residues long. Germline V gene sequence: CDR1 SEHNR, CDR2 FQNEAQ (reference sequence). The chain's CDR3 is CASSSGLAGPYNEQFF. In DNA form, the CDR3 reads TGTGCCAGCAGCTCCGGACTAGCGGGTCCCTACAATGAGCAGTTCTTC.

The chain links TRBV15 to TRBJ2-1, with D tentatively TRBD2 (7 bases). CDR3 length: 18 residues. V was cut by 4 bases and J by 2 bases, with 21 bases left in between. Germline loops: CDR1 LNHNV, CDR2 YYDKDF (reference sequence). Here the CDR3 reads CATSTRGARLRTYNEQFF. The CDR3 nucleotides are TGTGCCACCAGCACCCGGGGGGCGCGCCTGCGTACCTACAATGAGCAGTTCTTC.

This clonotype was detected many times. The chain recombines TRBV4-2 with TRBJ2-5; D is undetermined. The CDR3 covers 13 residues. Germline loops: CDR1 LGHNA, CDR2 YNFKEQ. Trimming stripped 0 bases from V and 4 bases from J, with 6 bases between. The CDR3 sequence is CASSQERRETQYF. For the CDR3, the DNA is TGTGCCAGCAGCCAAGAGAGGCGAGAGACCCAGTACTTC.